These 8 T cell receptor beta chains were all obtained from the same sample, sequenced in a study of early T cells in non-severe SARS-CoV-2 infection. TCRdb used MiXCR to reprocess the 5' RACE reads, holding one entry per CDR3 protein. Of approximately 35,000 distinct CDR3 sequences listed, around 4.5% are singletons. Specimen: whole blood. The receptors shown here come from an adult who was a healthcare worker with PCR-confirmed SARS-CoV-2 infection or an uninfected control (not recorded which).

This clonotype was seen at least ten times. The chain is built from TRBV18 and TRBJ1-1; D gene unclear. Germline V gives CDR1 KGHSH, CDR2 LQKENI. This CDR3 is built from 13 residues. Trimming cost V 5 bases and J 1 base, with 8 bases left between them. CDR3 amino acids: CASSGSPNTEAFF. CDR3 DNA: TGTGCCAGCTCAGGTTCCCCGAACACTGAAGCTTTCTTT.

This clonotype was seen repeatedly, ten times or more. This sequence joins TRBV7-8 and TRBJ2-5; D is ambiguous. This CDR3 spans 12 amino acids. The V and J ends lost 0 bases and 5 bases respectively, with 4 bases between them. Germline V gives CDR1 SGHVS, CDR2 FQNEAQ. The CDR3 is CASSLASETQYF. The CDR3 coding sequence is TGTGCCAGCAGCTTAGCCTCGGAGACCCAGTACTTC.

This clonotype was seen many times. This chain connects TRBV9 to TRBJ1-6; the D is unclear. This CDR3 is built from 13 residues. CDR1 is SGDLS and CDR2 is YYNGEE in the germline V gene. The V gene lost 2 bases and the J gene lost 9 bases, with 9 bases spanning the gap. The CDR3 here is CASSVQALSPLHF. DNA of the CDR3: TGTGCCAGCAGCGTGCAGGCCCTTTCACCCCTCCACTTT.

In this sample, this clonotype turned up many times. V gene TRBV5-4 combines with J gene TRBJ1-3; perhaps TRBD1 as D (5 bases). The CDR3 contains 14 residues. Between the trimmed V and J ends, which lost 10 bases and 0 bases, there was a span of 14 bases. The V gene's germline CDR1 is SGHNT and CDR2 YYREEE (reference sequence). The chain's CDR3 is CAFQDRYSGNTIYF. The CDR3 DNA sequence: TGTGCCTTCCAAGACAGATACTCTGGAAACACCATATATTTT.

The CDR3 here is CSARVQAKEKLFF. In nucleotides, the CDR3 is TGCAGTGCTAGAGTCCAGGCGAAGGAAAAACTGTTTTTT. V usage is TRBV20-1 and J usage is TRBJ1-4, with D uncertain. The CDR3 length is 13 residues. Trimming removed 1 base at V and 8 bases at J, with 11 bases between. The germline V gene has CDR1 DFQATT and CDR2 SNEGSKA (reference sequence).

Many counts were recorded for this clonotype. This chain joins TRBV20-1 and TRBJ2-5; D gene ambiguous. Per the germline V gene, CDR1 is DFQATT and CDR2 is SNEGSKA (reference sequence). The CDR3 is 11 residues long. V was pared by 2 bases and J by 2 bases, with 3 bases between. The CDR3 DNA reads as TGCAGTGCTAGAAGTCAAGAGACCCAGTACTTC. Its translation: CSARSQETQYF.

This clonotype was observed at least ten times. The V and J genes are TRBV28 and TRBJ2-3; D possibly matches TRBD1 or TRBD2 (7 bases each). Trimming pared 4 bases from V and 4 bases from J, leaving 15 bases between. CDR1 is MDHEN, CDR2 SYDVKM, per germline. The CDR3 runs 15 residues. The CDR3 region is CASSSPPGGADTQYF. CDR3 coding DNA: TGTGCCAGCAGTTCCCCGCCAGGGGGGGCAGATACGCAGTATTTT.

This clonotype was seen many times. J is TRBJ2-7 and V is TRBV7-2; 10 bases map to TRBD1. This CDR3 has 15 amino acids. J was trimmed by 5 bases and V by 5 bases; bases with no gene match: 9. Germline loops: CDR1 SGHTA, CDR2 FQGNSA. In DNA, the CDR3 is TGTGCCAGCAGCGCGACAGGGGGCCTAATCCACGAGCAGTACTTC. Translation gives CASSATGGLIHEQYF. Drawing the rest from reference TRBV7-2 and TRBJ2-7, the complete variable domain is GAGVSQSPSNKVTEKGKDVELRCDPISGHTALYWYRQSLGQGLEFLIYFQGNSAPDKSGLPSDRFSAERTGGSVSTLTIQRTQQEDSAVYLCASSATGGLIHEQYFGPGTRLTVT.